This TCR beta chain is from a study of T cell repertoires in cytomegalovirus infection. Whole-study context: CMV epitopes that were recently identified and HLA-C-restricted were used alongside well-studied HLA-B-restricted ones.

From the reads, TCRdb called clonotypes with MiXCR, one entry per CDR3 protein. The top ten hold 55% to 60% of the sample, which has some 220,000 distinct CDR3 sequences, 35% to 45% seen once. Remarks on this clonotype: The antigen remains undetermined.

Germline values: CDR1 LNHDA, CDR2 SQIVND (reference sequence). This CDR3 is built from 15 residues. Unmatched junction bases numbered 8, after V lost 7 bases and J lost 3 bases. The clonotype originates from a human donor in good health (CMV status not recorded). Some clones in this sample may be carry-over from other donors' samples. This chain links TRBV19 with TRBJ2-1; 8 bases agree with TRBD2. This specimen consisted of CD8+ T cells from cultured PBMCs, obtained from culture after CMV antigen stimulation. The CDR3 DNA follows: TGTGCCAGTACGCGTTTAGCGGGGAACTACAATGAGCAGTTCTTC. Its protein is CASTRLAGNYNEQFF. The full variable domain, in which reference TRBV19 and TRBJ2-1 provide the parts outside the CDR3, is DGGITQSPKYLFRKEGQNVTLSCEQNLNHDAMYWYRQDPGQGLRLIYYSQIVNDFQKGDIAEGYSVSREKKESFPLTVTSAQKNPTAFYLCASTRLAGNYNEQFFGPGTRLTVL.